These 27 T cell receptor beta chains originate from one sample sequenced in a study of shared clonotypes between healthy human individuals. Libraries were prepared by immunoSEQ multiplex PCR; TCRdb keeps only in-frame clonotypes and omits some of them. The sample lists 2 million to 2.5 million clones, 85% to 95% seen once, with 0.37% in the top ten. The specimen was naive CD4+ T cells from PBMCs. Subset given: CD45RA+ positively selected. The receptors derive from a man younger than 35 in good health. Some clones in this sample may be carry-over from other donors' samples.

The chain employs TRBV5-6 and TRBJ1-2, with 8 bases matching TRBD1. The length of the CDR3 is 14 residues. Germline CDR1 and CDR2: SGHDT and YYEEEE. Trimming removed 4 bases from V and 8 bases from J; junction bases left unmatched: 10. Here the CDR3 reads CASSPRGQVGGYTF. CDR3 sequence (DNA): TGTGCCAGCAGCCCGAGGGGACAGGTGGGGGGCTACACCTTC.

The chain links TRBV18 to TRBJ2-3; TRBD1 might be the D (5 bases). Germline V gene lookup returns CDR1 KGHSH and CDR2 LQKENI. The CDR3 is 16 amino acids. Trimming stripped 6 bases from V and 2 bases from J, with 18 bases between. CDR3 DNA: TGTGCCAGCTCTCCCGACAGCCCCTTAACCACAGATACGCAGTATTTT. Its protein product is CASSPDSPLTTDTQYF.

The DNA for the CDR3 is TGTGCCAGCAGCCGACAGGGTACACTACCACCACTGGGCACTGAAGCTTTCTTT. Translated, it gives CASSRQGTLPPLGTEAFF. The V call is TRBV27, the J call TRBJ1-1; 7 nucleotides match TRBD1. Germline V gene sequence: CDR1 MNHEY, CDR2 SMNVEV (reference sequence). This CDR3 is 18 amino acids long. The trim removed 6 bases at V and 4 bases at J, leaving 20 bases unmatched.

The CDR3 region is CASSQDTGGYTDTQYF. DNA of the CDR3: TGCGCCAGCAGCCAAGATACGGGCGGATACACAGATACGCAGTATTTT. The chain couples TRBV4-3 to TRBJ2-3; no clear D gene. Germline loops: CDR1 LGHNA, CDR2 YSLEER. Trimming removed 0 bases at V and 2 bases at J, with 12 bases between. The CDR3 consists of 16 residues.

This clone was seen more than once but under ten times. The limits of the CDR3 on the DNA are not certain, so only TCRdb's listed CDR3 is given. The genes are TRBV10-3 and TRBJ1-1; the table gives TRBD1 as D, unverified against the DNA. From germline, CDR1 is ENHRY and CDR2 SYGVKD. The CDR3 is 13 amino acids long, termini counted. CDR3 sequence reads: CAISDVGQGISFF.

The chain links TRBV28 to TRBJ2-1; D is undetermined. Germline loops: CDR1 MDHEN, CDR2 SYDVKM. This CDR3 region has 15 residues. Trimming pared 3 bases from V and 6 bases from J, leaving 15 bases between. The CDR3 DNA follows: TGTGCCAGCAGTTTTTTAACACAAAGGGCCAATGAGCAGTTCTTC. Protein sequence: CASSFLTQRANEQFF.

This clone has a handful of counts. This chain joins TRBV28 and TRBJ1-1, with D uncertain. The CDR3 is 13 amino acids. V lost 5 bases and J lost 5, with 12 bases in between. Germline CDR1 is MDHEN and CDR2 is SYDVKM. CDR3 sequence reads: CASSLLFRTEAFF. The CDR3 DNA is TGTGCCAGCAGTCTCCTTTTTCGGACTGAAGCTTTCTTT.

This clone was recorded only once. This specimen includes other DNA sequences encoding the same CDR3. This chain uses TRBV28 with TRBJ2-2; D gene unclear. The germline V gene has CDR1 MDHEN and CDR2 SYDVKM. The CDR3 contains 13 residues. Trimming left V 2 bases short and J 6 bases short, with 7 bases between. This chain's CDR3 is CASSLGVPGELFF. Written as DNA, the CDR3 is TGTGCCAGCAGTTTAGGTGTACCCGGGGAGCTGTTTTTT.

CDR3 sequence (DNA): TGTGCCAGCAGATCTAGGAGGACAGGGTCCACCTACGAGCAGTACTTC. This encodes CASRSRRTGSTYEQYF. The chain joins TRBV28 to TRBJ2-5, with 8 bases aligning to TRBD1. The closer fit of TRBJ2-7 to the DNA end suggests the J call may be wrong. Germline V gene data show CDR1 as MDHEN and CDR2 as SYDVKM. The CDR3 is 16 amino acids.

The chain combines TRBV5-1 with TRBJ2-3; D unclear. The V end lost 1 base, the J end lost 12 bases, and 21 bases lay between the germline ends. This CDR3 is built from 15 residues. Germline CDR1 reads SGHRS; CDR2 reads YFSETQ. The CDR3 sequence is CASSLMTPTHSSQYF. CDR3 nucleotide sequence: TGCGCCAGCAGCTTGATGACACCCACTCATTCTTCTCAGTATTTT.

The chain links TRBV6-1 to TRBJ2-7, with D unclear. The CDR3 length is 14 residues. Germline V gives CDR1 MNHNS, CDR2 SASEGT. V was trimmed by 5 bases and J by 2 bases, leaving 13 bases between them. CDR3 in DNA: TGTGCCAGCAGTCGTGTAAGGGAAGCCTACGAGCAGTACTTC. This translates into CASSRVREAYEQYF.

This chain connects TRBV7-9 to TRBJ2-7; no firm D call. Trimming pared 0 bases from V and 3 bases from J, leaving 12 bases between. Per germline, CDR1 SEHNR and CDR2 FQNEAQ (reference sequence). There are 15 residues in the CDR3. The CDR3 bases are TGTGCCAGCAGCTTAGCGGGCGGAACTTTCTACGAGCAGTACTTC. Its translation is CASSLAGGTFYEQYF. Full variable domain (rest looked up from reference TRBV7-9 and TRBJ2-7): DTGVSQNPRHKITKRGQNVTFRCDPISEHNRLYWYRQTLGQGPEFLTYFQNEAQLEKSRLLSDRFSAERPKGSFSTLEIQRTEQGDSAMYLCASSLAGGTFYEQYFGPGTRLTVT.

This chain connects TRBV9 to TRBJ2-2, with D hard to call. Germline V gene sequence: CDR1 SGDLS, CDR2 YYNGEE. V lost 3 bases and J lost 2, with 8 bases in between. The CDR3 is 14 residues long. DNA for the CDR3: TGTGCCAGCAGCGCCAGCCTTAACACCGGGGAGCTGTTTTTT. Protein: CASSASLNTGELFF.

The chain links TRBV9 to TRBJ2-7; D is unresolved. V was clipped by 0 bases and J by 0 bases, with 10 bases between them. CDR3 length: 15 residues. The V gene's germline CDR1 is SGDLS and CDR2 YYNGEE. The CDR3, as DNA: TGTGCCAGCAGCGTAGGAGTTGGAAGCTCCTACGAGCAGTACTTC. Translated, it gives CASSVGVGSSYEQYF.

The chain couples TRBV5-1 to TRBJ2-1; 9 nucleotides match TRBD1. Germline values: CDR1 SGHRS, CDR2 YFSETQ. CDR3 size: 14 residues. J was trimmed by 8 bases and V by 4 bases; bases with no gene match: 7. DNA of the CDR3: TGCGCCAGCAGCGCAGGGACAGGGCGGGATGAGCAGTTCTTC. Translated, it gives CASSAGTGRDEQFF.

The chain employs TRBV29-1 and TRBJ2-3; 10 nucleotides align to TRBD2. The J segment lost 2 bases and the V segment lost 4 bases, leaving 6 bases of the junction unmatched. The CDR3 runs to 15 residues. CDR1 SQVTM and CDR2 ANQGSEA come from the germline V gene. The CDR3 protein is CSVGKREGSTDTQYF. As DNA, the CDR3 is TGCAGCGTTGGAAAGCGGGAGGGATCCACAGATACGCAGTATTTT.

The V call is TRBV28, the J call TRBJ2-7; 11 positions match TRBD2. There are 15 residues in the CDR3. Germline CDR1 is MDHEN and CDR2 is SYDVKM. The V gene end was trimmed by 6 bases and the J gene end by 5 bases; junction bases not matched to a gene: 9. The CDR3 coding sequence is TGTGCCAGCAGCCAACTAGCGGGAGTTGGGGACGAGCAGTACTTC. Amino acids: CASSQLAGVGDEQYF.

This clone was picked up a small number of times. This CDR3 is also generated by other DNA sequences in the sample. The chain carries TRBV5-1 and TRBJ1-1; the match to TRBD1 covers 7 bases. This CDR3 region has 14 residues. Germline CDR1 is SGHRS and CDR2 is YFSETQ. Trimming at V came to 3 bases and at J to 1 base, leaving 3 bases not matched to a gene. CDR3 region: CASSSGQRNTEAFF. CDR3 bases: TGCGCCAGCAGCTCGGGACAGCGGAACACTGAAGCTTTCTTT.

The V call is TRBV28, the J call TRBJ1-3; no reliable D call. This CDR3 has 13 residues. V was trimmed by 2 bases and J by 2 bases, leaving 4 bases between them. The germline CDR1 and CDR2 sequences are MDHEN and SYDVKM. CDR3: CASSLEAGNTIYF. The DNA for the CDR3 is TGTGCCAGCAGTTTAGAGGCTGGAAACACCATATATTTT.

The gene calls are TRBV6-6 and TRBJ2-3, with D possibly TRBD2 on 6 matching bases. The V end was cut by 6 bases, the J end by 3 bases, with 13 bases between. Germline lookup yields CDR1 MNHNY and CDR2 SVGAGI (reference sequence). The CDR3 loop spans 14 amino acids. CDR3 loop: CASSGTYLTDTQYF. The CDR3 DNA follows: TGTGCCAGCAGCGGGACTTACCTAACAGATACGCAGTATTTT.

The chain joins TRBV4-3 to TRBJ2-1; D may correspond to TRBD1 or TRBD2 (5 bases each). CDR3 length: 17 residues. Germline CDR1 is LGHNA and CDR2 is YSLEER. Deletions cut 0 bases from V and 0 bases from J, with 12 bases between. CDR3 amino acids: CASSQDLSRGSYNEQFF. CDR3 DNA: TGCGCCAGCAGCCAAGATCTGTCGAGGGGCTCCTACAATGAGCAGTTCTTC.

The rearrangement joins TRBV7-9 to TRBJ2-2; TRBD2 agrees at 11 bases. Germline V gene lookup returns CDR1 SEHNR and CDR2 FQNEAQ (reference sequence). The CDR3 has 16 amino acids. Trimming cost V 5 bases and J 1 base; bases outside gene matches: 3. CDR3 residues: CASSTGTSGNTGELFF. Here the CDR3 DNA reads TGTGCCAGCAGCACGGGGACTAGCGGGAACACCGGGGAGCTGTTTTTT.

The chain couples TRBV19 to TRBJ2-7, with 8 bases identical to TRBD1. Germline loops: CDR1 LNHDA, CDR2 SQIVND (reference sequence). With 8 bases clipped from V and 3 bases from J, the junction kept 6 bases outside the gene matches. The CDR3 consists of 13 residues. CDR3 nucleotides: TGTGCCAGTGCCCGGGACAGGCTCTACGAGCAGTACTTC. Its protein is CASARDRLYEQYF.

V is TRBV7-2 and J is TRBJ2-1; D unresolved. CDR3 length equals 13 residues. CDR1 is SGHTA and CDR2 is FQGNSA in the germline V gene. Between the trimmed V and J ends, which lost 1 base and 6 bases, there was a span of 7 bases. CDR3 protein: CASSLGRTNEQFF. CDR3 sequence (DNA): TGTGCCAGCAGCTTAGGACGGACCAATGAGCAGTTCTTC. Together with reference TRBV7-2 and TRBJ2-1, the CDR3 gives the full variable domain: GAGVSQSPSNKVTEKGKDVELRCDPISGHTALYWYRQSLGQGLEFLIYFQGNSAPDKSGLPSDRFSAERTGGSVSTLTIQRTQQEDSAVYLCASSLGRTNEQFFGPGTRLTVL.

This chain joins TRBV27 and TRBJ2-7, with unresolved D. The germline CDR1 and CDR2 sequences are MNHEY and SMNVEV (reference sequence). This CDR3 comprises 16 residues. Trimming removed 6 bases from V and 0 bases from J, with 18 bases in between. DNA for the CDR3: TGTGCCAGCAGATTGTCGTGGGCACCATACTCCTACGAGCAGTACTTC. Its protein product is CASRLSWAPYSYEQYF.

On this clone itself: One end of the junction fails to match germline, which may point to a read error. This chain uses TRBV10-3 with TRBJ2-7, with 10 bases identical to TRBD2. Per the germline V gene, CDR1 is ENHRY and CDR2 is SYGVKD. The CDR3 has 17 residues. CDR3 DNA sequence: TGTGCGATCAATTCCCCCCCTGGGACTAGCGACGCCTACGAGCAGTACTTC. Translated, it gives CAINSPPGTSDAYEQYF.

The DNA of the CDR3 is TGTGCCAGCAGCCCTTTTCGGGACCCAGTCGGGGAGACCCAGTACTTC. It codes for CASSPFRDPVGETQYF. The chain carries TRBV9 and TRBJ2-5; D may be TRBD1 or TRBD2 (5 bases each). Germline V gene lookup returns CDR1 SGDLS and CDR2 YYNGEE. V was pared by 4 bases and J by 5 bases, with 21 bases between. This CDR3 is 16 amino acids long.